Below, 29 T cell receptor beta chains from the same sample are listed, as sequenced in a study of T cells in women clearing cervical HPV infection (dated by TCRdb to the late 2010s). Receptor amplification or capture employed the immunoSEQ multiplex PCR assay. TCRdb holds this immuneACCESS table with in-frame rearrangements only. Some clones are missing; in checked studies, unresolved V genes explain under half, and the rest has no known cause. The sample's own table lists about 26,000 clones. 11% of the sample belongs to the ten largest clones. Sequencing input: blood buffy coat. The receptors were sampled from a woman between 18 and 70 years old with a cervical HPV16 infection that either progressed to CIN3+ or cleared (not recorded which).

For this clone: The read stops 3 residues short of the end of the CDR3; the missing end is completed from the germline J gene. The rearrangement uses TRBV12-3 or TRBV12-4 and TRBJ1-2, with 7 bases that match TRBD1. With 6 bases clipped from V and 1 base from J, the junction kept 8 bases outside the gene matches. This CDR3 spans 15 amino acids. The covered CDR3 bases are TGTGCCAGCAGGCAGACAGGGCAACTTAACTATGGC. Its protein product is CASRQTGQLNYG. In full, the CDR3 is CASRQTGQLNYGYTF.

To note about this clone: The sequence runs out 3 residues before the end of the CDR3; the remainder is reconstructed from the germline J gene. The chain has TRBV5-6 and TRBJ1-4, with D perhaps matching TRBD1 (5 bases). Germline V lookup: CDR1 SGHDT, CDR2 YYEEEE. V lost 4 bases to trimming and J lost 4 bases, with 8 bases between them. The CDR3 runs to 13 residues. The CDR3 loop is CASSAGLNEKLFF. CDR3 bases read: TGTGCCAGCAGCGCGGGACTTAATGAAAAA.

With regard to this clone: The observed sequence ends 3 residues before the CDR3 terminus, with the missing tail filled in from the germline J gene. The V call is TRBV19, the J call TRBJ2-7, with 7 bases aligning to TRBD2. The germline gives CDR1 LNHDA, CDR2 SQIVND (reference sequence). J lost 2 bases, V lost 5 bases, and 9 bases had no gene match. The CDR3 is made up of 15 amino acids. CDR3 bases read: TGTGCCAGTAGTCCGAACTCCGGGACTACCTACGAG. Translation: CASSPNSGTTYE. The CDR3 in full is CASSPNSGTTYEQYF.

Of note for this clone: The read gets to within 3 residues of the CDR3 end, and the germline J gene fills in the rest. The chain couples TRBV18 to TRBJ2-2, with D perhaps TRBD2 (6 bases). The CDR3 spans 14 residues. Germline V lookup: CDR1 KGHSH, CDR2 LQKENI. V was pared by 3 bases and J by 4 bases, with 9 bases between. CDR3 amino acids: CASSPGLPTGELFF. The sequenced CDR3 bases are TGTGCCAGCTCACCGGGACTCCCCACCGGGGAG.

With regard to this clone: The DNA ends 3 residues before the CDR3 does, and the rest of the CDR3 is filled in from the germline J gene. The chain uses TRBV18 and TRBJ2-7; 7 bases are shared with TRBD2. This CDR3 contains 15 residues. Trimming cost V 1 base and J 4 bases; bases outside gene matches: 7. Germline values: CDR1 KGHSH, CDR2 LQKENI. The part of the CDR3 DNA that was read is TGTGCCAGCTCACCACAGGGTAGGGGACTATACGAG. This translates into CASSPQGRGLYE. The entire CDR3 protein is CASSPQGRGLYEQYF.

With respect to this clone: The CDR3 end lies 3 residues beyond the end of the read and is filled in from the germline J gene. The V and J genes are TRBV2 and TRBJ2-3; 7 bases align to TRBD1. The CDR3 consists of 15 residues. Germline assignment: CDR1 SNHLY and CDR2 FYNNEI. Incomplete CDR3 DNA: TGTGCCAGCAGAAGGGACAGAGAATACAATCAGCCG. Translated: CASRRDREYNQP. The CDR3 in its entirety is CASRRDREYNQPQYF.

About this clone: The DNA ends 3 residues before the CDR3 does, and the rest of the CDR3 is filled in from the germline J gene. The chain joins TRBV5-1 to TRBJ2-1; TRBD2 matches 9 bases. The CDR3 consists of 17 residues. Germline CDR1 SGHRS, CDR2 YFSETQ. Trimming cost V 4 bases and J 5 bases; bases outside gene matches: 13. The CDR3: CASSLGGRALLDNEQFF. Incomplete CDR3 DNA: TGCGCCAGCAGCCTGGGCGGGAGGGCCCTATTAGACAATGAG.

Of note for this clone: The CDR3 is cut off 3 residues early in the read; its end comes from the germline J gene. The chain recombines TRBV18 with TRBJ2-3; D possibly corresponds to TRBD2 (6 bases). Germline CDR1 KGHSH, CDR2 LQKENI. Trimming removed 0 bases from V and 4 bases from J, with 11 bases in between. The CDR3 has 15 amino acids. Partial CDR3 DNA: TGTGCCAGCTCACCACCGGGGACTGTGGCAGATACG. It translates to CASSPPGTVADT. The full CDR3 is CASSPPGTVADTQYF.

As to this clone: The read ends 3 residues early relative to the CDR3; the germline J gene fills the gap. The chain has TRBV19 and TRBJ2-2; D is perhaps TRBD1 (6 bases). CDR3 length: 14 amino acids. The germline CDR1 and CDR2 sequences are LNHDA and SQIVND (reference sequence). The CDR3: CASSMTGFREKLFF. The CDR3 DNA, read in part, is TGTGCCAGTAGTATGACAGGTTTTCGTGAAAAG.

The CDR3 loop is CASSLEGGNSPLFF. CDR3 bases read: TGTGCCAGCAGCTTAGAAGGGGGCAATTCACCA. This sequence joins TRBV11-2 and TRBJ1-4; 7 bases line up with TRBD1. Sequencing ends 3 residues short of the CDR3 end; the germline J gene provides the rest. The CDR3 length is 14 residues. In germline, CDR1 is SGHAT, CDR2 FQNNGV.

About this clone itself: The read comes to an end 3 residues before the CDR3 does, leaving the germline J gene to fill in the end. The chain links TRBV28 to TRBJ1-2, with a tentative D call TRBD1 (5 bases). Germline-derived CDR1 and CDR2 are MDHEN and SYDVKM. The length of the CDR3 is 13 residues. Trimming removed 3 bases at V and 6 bases at J, with 11 bases between. CDR3 protein: CASSLGQDHGYTF. The CDR3 bases that were read are TGTGCCAGCAGTTTGGGGCAGGACCATGGC.

For this clone: With the read ending 3 residues before the CDR3 end, the germline J gene is used to fill in that end. The rearrangement uses TRBV7-9 and TRBJ2-3, with D possibly matching TRBD1 (6 bases). The CDR3 is 14 residues long. Germline assignment: CDR1 SEHNR and CDR2 FQNEAQ (reference sequence). The sequenced part of the CDR3 DNA is TGTGCCAGCAGCTTTGCGACAGGACCATTGGCG. Protein product: CASSFATGPLA. The whole CDR3 sequence is CASSFATGPLAQYF.

Remarks on this clone: Read data end 3 residues before the CDR3 end; the end is taken from the germline J gene. V gene TRBV29-1 combines with J gene TRBJ2-1, with 11 bases fitting TRBD2. This CDR3 region has 13 residues. Per germline, CDR1 SQVTM and CDR2 ANQGSEA. V shed 3 bases, J shed 7 bases, and the junction held 2 bases outside the gene matches. CDR3 residues: CSVEGLAVNEQFF. The CDR3 bases that were read are TGCAGCGTTGAGGGACTAGCGGTGAATGAG.

Details on this clone: The read ends 3 residues before the CDR3 terminus; that terminus is restored from the germline J gene. This sequence joins TRBV7-2 and TRBJ2-4; possibly TRBD1 or TRBD2 for D (5 bases each). Germline CDR1 and CDR2: SGHTA and FQGNSA. The CDR3 extends over 12 amino acids. Here the CDR3 reads CASSLRGWDQYF. Incomplete CDR3 DNA: TGTGCCAGCAGCTTGAGGGGTTGGGAT.

On this clone itself: Coverage ceases 3 residues before the CDR3 finishes, and the germline J gene fills in the end. The chain employs TRBV29-1 and TRBJ2-7; D may be TRBD1 (5 bases). V dropped 5 bases and J dropped 2 bases, with 13 bases sitting between them. The germline gives CDR1 SQVTM, CDR2 ANQGSEA. This CDR3 region has 13 residues. The CDR3 bases that were read are TGCAGCGTTACGCAGGGCGGCCCCTACGAG. It encodes CSVTQGGPYE. The whole CDR3 sequence is CSVTQGGPYEQYF.

About this clone itself: The DNA ends 3 residues before the CDR3 does, and the rest of the CDR3 is filled in from the germline J gene. This sample also contains other DNA sequences that code for the same CDR3. The chain couples TRBV18 to TRBJ1-3, with a tentative D call TRBD1 (5 bases). The CDR3 covers 16 residues. V was trimmed by 4 bases and J by 9 bases, leaving 22 bases between them. Germline loops: CDR1 KGHSH, CDR2 LQKENI. The CDR3 here is CASSLGSNDRAGTIYF. The CDR3 DNA, read in part, is TGTGCCAGCTCACTGGGATCCAACGACAGAGCCGGCACC.

In the case of this clone: Coverage ceases 3 residues before the CDR3 finishes, and the germline J gene fills in the end. The V call is TRBV28, the J call TRBJ2-2, with D unclear. Between the trimmed V and J ends, which lost 3 bases and 0 bases, there was a span of 11 bases. The CDR3 is made up of 16 amino acids. The V gene's germline CDR1 is MDHEN and CDR2 SYDVKM. This CDR3 is CASSLASISNTGELFF. CDR3 bases read: TGTGCCAGCAGTTTGGCCTCCATTTCGAACACCGGGGAG.

A note on this clone: With the read ending 3 residues before the CDR3 end, the germline J gene is used to fill in that end. The V call is TRBV7-3, the J call TRBJ2-3; 7 bases align to TRBD1. Germline loops: CDR1 SGHTA, CDR2 FQGTGA. The CDR3 consists of 15 residues. The V segment lost 1 base and the J segment 6 bases; nucleotides outside the gene matches: 7. The CDR3 bases that were read are TGTGCCAGCAGCTTAAACCCCACAGGGGTCGATACG. Amino acids: CASSLNPTGVDT. The whole CDR3 reads CASSLNPTGVDTQYF.

The sequenced part of the CDR3 DNA is TGTGCCTGGAGTGTAGGGAGCGGAGCTTACAATGAC. Translating gives CAWSVGSGAYND. The whole CDR3 reads CAWSVGSGAYNDYTF. The chain joins TRBV30 to TRBJ1-2; D remains ambiguous. With the read ending 3 residues before the CDR3 end, the germline J gene is used to fill in that end. From germline, CDR1 is GTSNPN and CDR2 SVGIG (reference sequence). The CDR3 consists of 15 residues.

The CDR3 region is CATPRTGVRGDTQYF. The covered CDR3 bases are TGTGCCACCCCCCGGACGGGTGTCCGGGGGGATACG. The chain recombines TRBV2 with TRBJ2-3; possible D gene TRBD2, 6 bases. The read ends 3 residues before the CDR3 terminus; that terminus is restored from the germline J gene. V dropped 10 bases and J dropped 6 bases, with 23 bases sitting between them. Germline CDR1 reads SNHLY; CDR2 reads FYNNEI. The CDR3 length is 15 residues.

Points on this clone: The read is 3 residues too short to cover the CDR3 end, so that end is filled in from the germline J gene. The chain employs TRBV5-1 and TRBJ1-1; no definite D call. Germline loops: CDR1 SGHRS, CDR2 YFSETQ. The CDR3 totals 13 residues. The germline V and J ends were trimmed by 1 base and 2 bases, with 6 bases remaining between them. The sequenced part of the CDR3 DNA is TGCGCCAGCAGCTTGAGGTCCAACACTGAA. Protein product: CASSLRSNTE. The CDR3 as a whole reads CASSLRSNTEAFF.

About this clone itself: The read ends 3 residues shy of where the CDR3 ends; the end is completed using the germline J gene. J is TRBJ2-1 and V is TRBV2; 7 nucleotides line up with TRBD1. Trimming took 7 bases from V and 5 from J; bases not matched to a gene: 8. Per the germline V gene, CDR1 is SNHLY and CDR2 is FYNNEI. This CDR3 has 14 amino acids. CDR3 loop: CASMGLTGNNEQFF. The CDR3 DNA, read in part, is TGTGCCAGCATGGGCTTGACAGGGAACAATGAG.

CDR3 amino acids: CASSFVAGAHNEQFF. The part of the CDR3 DNA that was read is TGTGCCAGCAGTTTTGTAGCGGGAGCCCACAATGAG. The chain combines TRBV28 with TRBJ2-1; 9 bases map to TRBD2. The CDR3 extends 3 residues past the end of the read, so its final part is completed from the germline J gene. The trim removed 3 bases at V and 5 bases at J, leaving 5 bases unmatched. The CDR3 totals 15 residues. CDR1 and CDR2 from the germline V gene are MDHEN and SYDVKM.

CDR3 DNA (partial): TGTGCCAGCAGCTTCCCCCTGCGGTACACCGGGGAG. It codes for CASSFPLRYTGE. The complete CDR3 sequence is CASSFPLRYTGELFF. The V gene is TRBV7-7, the J gene TRBJ2-2, with unresolved D. The read terminates 3 residues before the CDR3 end, so the remaining end is supplied by the germline J gene. The V gene's germline CDR1 is SSHAT and CDR2 FNYEAQ (reference sequence). V dropped 3 bases and J dropped 3 bases, with 11 bases sitting between them. The CDR3 contains 15 residues.

Remarks on this clone: With the read ending 3 residues before the CDR3 end, the germline J gene is used to fill in that end. V gene TRBV12-3 or TRBV12-4 combines with J gene TRBJ2-3, with D perhaps TRBD1 (6 bases). The CDR3 loop spans 15 amino acids. V was trimmed by 3 bases and J by 4 bases, leaving 14 bases between them. CDR3 residues: CASSLAGVVADTQYF. The sequenced CDR3 bases are TGTGCCAGCAGTTTGGCAGGGGTGGTCGCAGATACG.

Points on this clone: The read gets to within 3 residues of the CDR3 end, and the germline J gene fills in the rest. This chain joins TRBV28 and TRBJ2-1; no clear D gene. The germline V and J ends were trimmed by 7 bases and 7 bases, with 11 bases remaining between them. Germline CDR1 reads MDHEN; CDR2 reads SYDVKM. This CDR3 spans 12 amino acids. The CDR3 DNA, read in part, is TGTGCCAGCATCGCCCTAACTAATGAG. Amino acid sequence: CASIALTNE. The complete CDR3 sequence is CASIALTNEQFF.

About this clone: The sequenced fragment ends 3 residues before the CDR3 boundary, so the rest is inferred from the germline J gene. The chain uses TRBV20-1 and TRBJ2-3, with D tentatively TRBD2 (6 bases). Germline V lookup: CDR1 DFQATT, CDR2 SNEGSKA (reference sequence). V lost 4 bases, J lost 4 bases, and 18 bases lay in between. The CDR3 runs to 15 residues. CDR3 bases read: TGCAGTGCTAACCGGGCGGGGTCGCCCGCAGATACG. Residues: CSANRAGSPADT. The complete CDR3 sequence is CSANRAGSPADTQYF.

To note about this clone: The read terminates 3 residues before the CDR3 end, so the remaining end is supplied by the germline J gene. The chain joins TRBV19 to TRBJ2-5; D not resolved. The CDR3 has 12 residues. V was shortened by 4 bases and J by 5 bases, with 8 bases between the two germline ends. The germline CDR1 and CDR2 sequences are LNHDA and SQIVND (reference sequence). CDR3 amino acids: CASSTIGETQYF. The sequenced part of the CDR3 DNA is TGTGCCAGTAGTACGATCGGGGAGACC. The variable domain in full, with the rest retrieved from reference TRBV19 and TRBJ2-5, is DGGITQSPKYLFRKEGQNVTLSCEQNLNHDAMYWYRQDPGQGLRLIYYSQIVNDFQKGDIAEGYSVSREKKESFPLTVTSAQKNPTAFYLCASSTIGETQYFGPGTRLLVL.

On this clone itself: The sequence runs out 3 residues before the end of the CDR3; the remainder is reconstructed from the germline J gene. The gene calls are TRBV6-2 or TRBV6-3 and TRBJ2-3; maybe TRBD1 (6 bases). The germline V gene encodes CDR1 MNHEY and CDR2 SVGEGT. CDR3 size: 16 residues. CDR3 DNA (partial): TGTGCCAGCAGTCCTATTCAGGGGTCGTACCAAGAGACG. Translation: CASSPIQGSYQET. The CDR3 in its entirety is CASSPIQGSYQETQYF.